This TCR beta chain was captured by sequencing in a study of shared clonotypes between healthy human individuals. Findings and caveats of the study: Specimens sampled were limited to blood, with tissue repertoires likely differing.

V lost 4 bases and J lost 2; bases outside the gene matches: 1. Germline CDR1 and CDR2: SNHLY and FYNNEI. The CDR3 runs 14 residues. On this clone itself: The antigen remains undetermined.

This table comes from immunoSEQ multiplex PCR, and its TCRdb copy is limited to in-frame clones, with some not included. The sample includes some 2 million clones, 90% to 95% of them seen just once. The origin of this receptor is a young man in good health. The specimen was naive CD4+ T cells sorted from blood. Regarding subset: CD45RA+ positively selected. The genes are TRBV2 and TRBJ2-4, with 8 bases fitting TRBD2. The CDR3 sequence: CASSGTSSKNIQYF. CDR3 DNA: TGTGCCAGCAGTGGGACTAGCTCCAAAAACATTCAGTACTTC.